This T cell receptor (beta chain) came from a study of control samples from healthy donors and cancer patients. Clones were read by immunoSEQ multiplex PCR, and TCRdb kept only the in-frame ones, dropping some. The sample has more than 100,000 clones, around 89% seen once. CDR1 is MGHRA, CDR2 YSYEKL, per germline. The V end lost 0 bases, the J end lost 5 bases, and 16 bases lay between the germline ends. The CDR3 sequence is 16 residues long. The TCR comes from a man in his 60s with lung cancer. The V call is TRBV4-1, the J call TRBJ2-5, with D possibly being TRBD1 (5 bases). Sample: PBMCs. CDR3 nucleotides: TGCGCCAGCAGCCAAGATGACAGAAGCTTGAGGGAGACCCAGTACTTC. Protein: CASSQDDRSLRETQYF.